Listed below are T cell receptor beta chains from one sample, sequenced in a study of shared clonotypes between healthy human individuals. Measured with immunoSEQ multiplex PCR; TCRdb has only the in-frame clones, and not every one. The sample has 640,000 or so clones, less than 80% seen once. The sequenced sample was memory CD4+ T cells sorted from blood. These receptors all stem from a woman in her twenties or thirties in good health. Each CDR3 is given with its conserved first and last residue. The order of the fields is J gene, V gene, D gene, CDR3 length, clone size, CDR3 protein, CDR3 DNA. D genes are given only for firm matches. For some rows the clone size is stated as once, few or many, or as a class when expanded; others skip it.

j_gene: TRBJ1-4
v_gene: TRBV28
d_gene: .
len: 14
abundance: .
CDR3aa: CASSRTTTGEKLFF
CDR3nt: TGTGCCAGCAGTCGAACCACTACAGGGGAAAAACTGTTTTTT

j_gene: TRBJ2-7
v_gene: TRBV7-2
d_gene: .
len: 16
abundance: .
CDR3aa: CASSLSVVGAFYEQYF
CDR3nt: TGTGCCAGCAGCTTATCAGTGGTGGGGGCCTTCTACGAGCAGTACTTC

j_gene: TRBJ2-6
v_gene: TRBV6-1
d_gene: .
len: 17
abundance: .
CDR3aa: CASSGLQGSSGANVLTF
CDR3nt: TGTGCCAGCAGTGGCTTGCAGGGCAGCTCTGGGGCCAACGTCCTGACTTTC

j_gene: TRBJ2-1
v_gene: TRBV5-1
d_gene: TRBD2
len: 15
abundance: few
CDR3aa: CASSSASGAYNEQFF
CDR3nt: TGCGCCAGCAGCTCGGCAAGCGGGGCCTACAATGAGCAGTTCTTC

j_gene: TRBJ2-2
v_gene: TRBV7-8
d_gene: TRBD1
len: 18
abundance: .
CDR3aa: CASSTRNRGFANTGELFF
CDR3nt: TGTGCCAGCAGCACCCGGAACAGGGGGTTCGCGAACACCGGGGAGCTGTTTTTT

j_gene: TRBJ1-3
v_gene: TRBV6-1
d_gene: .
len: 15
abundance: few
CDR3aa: CASSVDDFSGNTIYF
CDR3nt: TGTGCCAGCAGTGTCGATGACTTTTCTGGAAACACCATATATTTT

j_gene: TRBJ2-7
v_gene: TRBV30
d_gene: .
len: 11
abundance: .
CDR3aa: CAWSIRVEQYF
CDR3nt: TGTGCCTGGAGTATTAGGGTCGAGCAGTACTTC

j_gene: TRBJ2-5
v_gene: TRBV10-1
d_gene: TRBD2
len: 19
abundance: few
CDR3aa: CASSESTPWTSGGKETQYF
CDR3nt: TGCGCCAGCAGTGAGTCGACGCCCTGGACTAGCGGGGGGAAAGAGACCCAGTACTTC

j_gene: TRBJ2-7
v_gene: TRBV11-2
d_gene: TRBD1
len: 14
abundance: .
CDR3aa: CASSTTTGIYEQYF
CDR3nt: TGTGCCAGCAGCACCACGACAGGGATCTACGAGCAGTACTTC

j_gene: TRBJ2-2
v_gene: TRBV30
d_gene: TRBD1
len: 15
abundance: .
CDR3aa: CAWRRDRQNTGELFF
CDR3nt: TGTGCCTGGAGGAGGGACAGGCAAAACACCGGGGAGCTGTTTTTT

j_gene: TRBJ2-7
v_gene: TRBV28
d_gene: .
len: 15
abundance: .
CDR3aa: CASSTRTQSSYEQYF
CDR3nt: TGTGCCAGCAGTACCCGGACGCAGAGCTCCTACGAGCAGTACTTC

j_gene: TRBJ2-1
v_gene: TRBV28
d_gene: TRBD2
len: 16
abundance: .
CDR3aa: CASSIEAGGPYNEQFF
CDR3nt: TGTGCCAGCAGTATCGAAGCGGGAGGGCCCTACAATGAGCAGTTCTTC

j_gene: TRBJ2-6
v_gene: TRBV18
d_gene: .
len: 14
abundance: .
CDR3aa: CASSPETGANVLTF
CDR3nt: TGTGCCAGCTCACCAGAAACTGGGGCCAACGTCCTGACTTTC

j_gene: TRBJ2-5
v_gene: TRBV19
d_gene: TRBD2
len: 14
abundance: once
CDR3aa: CASSIGGYQETQYF
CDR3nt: TGTGCCAGTAGTATCGGGGGGTACCAAGAGACCCAGTACTTC

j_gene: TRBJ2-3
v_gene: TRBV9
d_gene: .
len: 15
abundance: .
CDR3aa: CASSGGFLGTDTQYF
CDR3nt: TGTGCCAGCAGCGGGGGTTTCCTTGGCACAGATACGCAGTATTTT

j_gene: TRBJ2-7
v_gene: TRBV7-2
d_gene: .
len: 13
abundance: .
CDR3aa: CASSFMRGHEQYF
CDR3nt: TGTGCCAGCAGCTTTATGAGGGGCCACGAGCAGTACTTC

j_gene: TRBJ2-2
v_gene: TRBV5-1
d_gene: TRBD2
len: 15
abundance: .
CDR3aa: CASSSGLADTGELFF
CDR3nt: TGCGCCAGCAGCTCCGGACTAGCGGACACCGGGGAGCTGTTTTTT

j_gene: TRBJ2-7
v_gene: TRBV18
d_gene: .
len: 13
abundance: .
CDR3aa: CASSRENGGEQYF
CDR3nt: TGTGCCAGCTCACGGGAGAACGGCGGCGAGCAGTACTTC

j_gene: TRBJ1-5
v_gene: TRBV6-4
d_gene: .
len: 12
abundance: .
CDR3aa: CASSDNNQPQHF
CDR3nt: TGTGCCAGCAGTGACAACAATCAGCCCCAGCATTTT

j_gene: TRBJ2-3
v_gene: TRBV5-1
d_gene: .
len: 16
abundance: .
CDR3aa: CASSLGRGASTDTQYF
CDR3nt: TGCGCCAGCAGCTTGGGAAGGGGAGCAAGCACAGATACGCAGTATTTT

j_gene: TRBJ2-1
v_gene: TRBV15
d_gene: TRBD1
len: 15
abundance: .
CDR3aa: CATSRDRGSYNEQFF
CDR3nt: TGTGCCACCAGCCGCGACAGGGGATCCTACAATGAGCAGTTCTTC

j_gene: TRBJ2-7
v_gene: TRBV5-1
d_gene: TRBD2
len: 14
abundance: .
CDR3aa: CASSLSGSVHEQYF
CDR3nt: TGCGCCAGCAGCTTGAGCGGGAGTGTCCACGAGCAGTACTTC

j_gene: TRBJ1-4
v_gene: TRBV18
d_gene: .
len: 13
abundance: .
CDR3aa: CASSPRGNEKLFF
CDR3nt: TGTGCCAGCTCACCCCGGGGGAATGAAAAACTGTTTTTT

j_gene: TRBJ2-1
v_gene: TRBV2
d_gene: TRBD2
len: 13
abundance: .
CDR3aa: CARRRFGRNEQFF
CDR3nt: TGTGCCAGACGACGTTTCGGGAGGAATGAGCAGTTCTTC

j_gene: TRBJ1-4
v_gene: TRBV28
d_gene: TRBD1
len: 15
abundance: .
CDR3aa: CASSSTGTGLEKLFF
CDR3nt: TGTGCCAGCAGTTCCACCGGGACAGGGCTTGAAAAACTGTTTTTT

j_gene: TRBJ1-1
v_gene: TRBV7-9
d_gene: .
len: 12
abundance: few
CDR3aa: CASSFGRTEAFF
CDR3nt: TGTGCCAGCAGCTTCGGGCGCACTGAAGCTTTCTTT

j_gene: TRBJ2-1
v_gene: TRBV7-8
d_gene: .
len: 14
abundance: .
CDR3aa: CAITLGTTYNEQFF
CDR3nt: TGTGCCATCACACTCGGGACGACCTACAATGAGCAGTTCTTC

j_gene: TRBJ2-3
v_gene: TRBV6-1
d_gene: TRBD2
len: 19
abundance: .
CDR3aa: CASSDEGLAVMSSTDTQYF
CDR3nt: TGTGCCAGCAGTGATGAGGGACTAGCGGTTATGTCTAGCACAGATACGCAGTATTTT

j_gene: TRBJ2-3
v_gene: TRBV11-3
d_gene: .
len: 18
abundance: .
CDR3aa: CASSLPRGGQFSTDTQYF
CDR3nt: TGTGCCAGCAGCCTACCTAGGGGCGGGCAGTTTAGTACAGATACGCAGTATTTT

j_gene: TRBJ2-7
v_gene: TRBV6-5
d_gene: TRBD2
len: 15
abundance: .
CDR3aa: CASSYSGGVMGEQYF
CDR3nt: TGTGCCAGCAGTTATTCGGGAGGTGTAATGGGCGAGCAGTACTTC

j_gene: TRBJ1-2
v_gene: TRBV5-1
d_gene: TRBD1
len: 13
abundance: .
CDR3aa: CASSWDRAYGYTF
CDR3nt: TGCGCCAGCAGTTGGGACAGGGCTTATGGCTACACCTTC

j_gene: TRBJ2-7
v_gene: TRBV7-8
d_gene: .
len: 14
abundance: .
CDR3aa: CASALGPNDYEQYF
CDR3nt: TGTGCCAGCGCCCTGGGACCGAACGACTACGAGCAGTACTTC

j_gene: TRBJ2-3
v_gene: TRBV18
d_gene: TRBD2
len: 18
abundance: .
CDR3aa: CASSLLLTTSGKTDTQYF
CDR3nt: TGTGCCAGCTCACTTCTCCTAACGACTAGCGGGAAAACAGATACGCAGTATTTT

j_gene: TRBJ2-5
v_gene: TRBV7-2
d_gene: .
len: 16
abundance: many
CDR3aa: CASSLAQGPIVETQYF
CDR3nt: TGTGCCAGCAGCTTAGCTCAGGGCCCAATCGTCGAGACCCAGTACTTC

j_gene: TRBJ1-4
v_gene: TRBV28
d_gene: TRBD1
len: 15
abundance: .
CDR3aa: CASSGRTGSGEKLFF
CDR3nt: TGTGCCAGCAGTGGACGGACAGGGTCGGGCGAAAAACTGTTTTTT

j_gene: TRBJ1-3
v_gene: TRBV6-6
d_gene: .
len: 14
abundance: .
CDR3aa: CASRATAAGNTIYF
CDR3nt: TGTGCCAGCAGAGCGACAGCCGCTGGAAACACCATATATTTT

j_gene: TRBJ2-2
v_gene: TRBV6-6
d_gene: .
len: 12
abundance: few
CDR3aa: CASSSNPGELFF
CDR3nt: TGTGCCAGCAGCTCGAACCCCGGGGAGCTGTTTTTT

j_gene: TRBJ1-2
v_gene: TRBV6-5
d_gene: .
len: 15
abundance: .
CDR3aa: CASFPEEGTNYGYTF
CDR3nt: TGTGCCAGCTTTCCAGAAGAGGGGACTAACTATGGCTACACCTTC

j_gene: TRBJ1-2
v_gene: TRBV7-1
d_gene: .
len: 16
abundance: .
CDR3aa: CASSSFLEQSIYGYTF
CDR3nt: TGTGCCAGCAGCTCCTTCCTTGAACAGAGTATCTATGGCTACACCTTC

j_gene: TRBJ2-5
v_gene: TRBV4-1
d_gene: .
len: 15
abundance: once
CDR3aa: CASSQVVQGRETQYF
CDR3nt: TGCGCCAGCAGCCAAGTGGTCCAGGGAAGGGAGACCCAGTACTTC

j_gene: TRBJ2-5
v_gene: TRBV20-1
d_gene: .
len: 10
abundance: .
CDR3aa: CSARGPGQYF
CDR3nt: TGCAGTGCCAGAGGTCCAGGGCAGTACTTC

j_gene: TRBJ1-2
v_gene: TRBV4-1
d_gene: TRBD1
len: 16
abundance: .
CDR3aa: CASSQDPGQGAFGYTF
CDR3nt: TGCGCCAGCAGCCAAGATCCCGGACAGGGGGCGTTCGGCTACACCTTC

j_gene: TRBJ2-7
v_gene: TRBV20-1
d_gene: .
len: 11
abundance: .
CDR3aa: CSARVGQPAYF
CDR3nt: TGCAGTGCTAGAGTAGGACAGCCTGCGTACTTC